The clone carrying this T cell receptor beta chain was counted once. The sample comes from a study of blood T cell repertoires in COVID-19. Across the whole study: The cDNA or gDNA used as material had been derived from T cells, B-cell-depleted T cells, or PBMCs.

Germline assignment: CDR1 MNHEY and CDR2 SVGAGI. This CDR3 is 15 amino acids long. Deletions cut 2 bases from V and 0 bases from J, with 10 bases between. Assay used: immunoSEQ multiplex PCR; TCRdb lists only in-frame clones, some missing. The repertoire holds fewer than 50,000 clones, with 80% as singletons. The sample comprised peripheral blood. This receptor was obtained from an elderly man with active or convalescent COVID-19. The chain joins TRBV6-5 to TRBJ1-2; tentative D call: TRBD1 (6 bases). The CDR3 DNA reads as TGTGCCAGCAGTTACGACAGGTTGTCTAACTATGGCTACACCTTC. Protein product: CASSYDRLSNYGYTF.